The 21 T cell receptor beta chains in this list originate from one sample, sequenced in a study of blood T cell repertoires in COVID-19. Method: immunoSEQ multiplex PCR; TCRdb's copy keeps in-frame clones and lacks some. Of fewer than 45,000 clones in the sample, around 80% are singletons; the top ten hold 11% to 15%. The sample taken for sequencing was peripheral blood. These receptor sequences come from a human donor in a cohort sampled during active COVID-19.

DNA of the CDR3: TGTGCCACCAGCCCAGGAGGGGGCGCAGACACCATATATTTT. Amino acid sequence: CATSPGGGADTIYF. The chain is built from TRBV24-1 and TRBJ1-3; 7 bases fit TRBD1. In germline, CDR1 is KGHDR, CDR2 SFDVKD. V shed 7 bases and J 8 bases; nucleotides not matched to a gene: 10. This CDR3 comprises 14 residues.

The CDR3 region has the DNA TGCGCCAGCAGCTTAGGACAGCCCGACACCGGGGAGCTGTTTTTT. Encoded protein: CASSLGQPDTGELFF. The chain is built from TRBV5-1 and TRBJ2-2, with D perhaps TRBD1 (6 bases). The V end lost 2 bases, the J end lost 3 bases, and 11 bases lay between the germline ends. There are 15 residues in the CDR3. Germline V gene data show CDR1 as SGHRS and CDR2 as YFSETQ.

This sequence joins TRBV30 and TRBJ1-1; 11 nucleotides line up with TRBD1. The CDR3 consists of 12 residues. Germline V gene data show CDR1 as GTSNPN and CDR2 as SVGIG (reference sequence). This CDR3 is CAGTGGDTEAFF. CDR3 sequence (DNA): TGTGCTGGGACAGGGGGGGACACTGAAGCTTTCTTT.

The chain is built from TRBV6-5 and TRBJ2-3; 8 bases fit TRBD2. The CDR3 has 16 amino acids. V was pared by 3 bases and J by 6 bases, with 11 bases of the junction left unmatched. The germline V gene encodes CDR1 MNHEY and CDR2 SVGAGI. CDR3 sequence reads: CASSYHPGGVSDTQYF. CDR3 DNA: TGTGCCAGCAGTTATCACCCGGGAGGGGTTTCCGATACGCAGTATTTT.

The chain couples TRBV7-3 to TRBJ2-5; 15 nucleotides match TRBD2. Unmatched junction bases numbered 2, after V lost 5 bases and J lost 4 bases. This CDR3 has 15 amino acids. Germline CDR1 is SGHTA and CDR2 is FQGTGA. In DNA, the CDR3 is TGTGCCAGCAGCCTGGGACTAGCGGGAGGAGAGACCCAGTACTTC. It is translated as CASSLGLAGGETQYF.

The V call is TRBV6-5, the J call TRBJ2-5; D is uncertain. Germline V gene sequence: CDR1 MNHEY, CDR2 SVGAGI. This CDR3 is 14 amino acids long. The V end was cut by 7 bases, the J end by 5 bases, with 17 bases between. As DNA, the CDR3 is TGTGCCAGCACCCGACTTGGTGGAATGGAGACCCAGTACTTC. Its translation is CASTRLGGMETQYF.

The chain combines TRBV2 with TRBJ2-5; TRBD1 aligns across 7 bases. The V gene's germline CDR1 is SNHLY and CDR2 FYNNEI. The CDR3 has 14 amino acids. Unmatched junction bases numbered 4, after V lost 1 base and J lost 5 bases. The CDR3 here is CASSEGGRGETQYF. The CDR3 DNA reads TGTGCCAGCAGTGAAGGAGGCAGGGGGGAGACCCAGTACTTC. Looking up the rest from reference TRBV2 and TRBJ2-5 gives the full variable domain: EPEVTQTPSHQVTQMGQEVILRCVPISNHLYFYWYRQILGQKVEFLVSFYNNEISEKSEIFDDQFSVERPDGSNFTLKIRSTKLEDSAMYFCASSEGGRGETQYFGPGTRLLVL.

V and J are TRBV5-1 and TRBJ2-7; D may be TRBD2 (5 bases). The V gene lost 5 bases and the J gene lost 7 bases, with 7 bases spanning the gap. This CDR3 comprises 10 residues. Germline lookup yields CDR1 SGHRS and CDR2 YFSETQ. CDR3 protein: CASRAVEQYF. The CDR3 region has the DNA TGCGCCAGCAGAGCGGTGGAGCAGTACTTC.

The chain is built from TRBV6-5 and TRBJ2-7; 7 bases are shared with TRBD1. V shed 6 bases and J 2 bases; nucleotides not matched to a gene: 7. Looked up from germline, CDR1 is MNHEY and CDR2 is SVGAGI. CDR3 length: 14 residues. The CDR3 nucleotides read TGTGCCAGCAGATCGGACAGGAACGCCTACGAGCAGTACTTC. Its protein is CASRSDRNAYEQYF.

This rearrangement joins TRBV10-3 to TRBJ2-5, with a possible D match to TRBD1 (5 bases). The CDR3 extends over 16 amino acids. Trimming took off 0 bases at V and 2 bases at J, with 13 bases between the two ends. The V gene's germline CDR1 is ENHRY and CDR2 SYGVKD. CDR3 in amino acids: CAISESIVTVQETQYF. DNA for the CDR3: TGTGCCATCAGTGAGTCTATTGTGACAGTACAAGAGACCCAGTACTTC.

The chain recombines TRBV5-1 with TRBJ2-2; D is perhaps TRBD2 (5 bases). CDR1 is SGHRS and CDR2 is YFSETQ in the germline V gene. Trimming stripped 2 bases from V and 8 bases from J, with 10 bases between. The length of the CDR3 is 13 residues. The CDR3 DNA follows: TGCGCCAGCAGCTTTCTTTCGGGAGGGGAGCTGTTTTTT. As protein: CASSFLSGGELFF. The full variable domain, its missing parts supplied by reference TRBV5-1 and TRBJ2-2, is KAGVTQTPRYLIKTRGQQVTLSCSPISGHRSVSWYQQTPGQGLQFLFEYFSETQRNKGNFPGRFSGRQFSNSRSEMNVSTLELGDSALYLCASSFLSGGELFFGEGSRLTVL.

This chain links TRBV5-1 with TRBJ2-3, with 7 bases identical to TRBD1. The length of the CDR3 is 14 residues. Trimming cost V 4 bases and J 4 bases; bases outside gene matches: 6. The germline V gene encodes CDR1 SGHRS and CDR2 YFSETQ. The CDR3 DNA reads as TGCGCCAGCAGCGCGACAGGGTTGGCAGATACGCAGTATTTT. Translated: CASSATGLADTQYF.

The rearrangement links TRBV2 to TRBJ2-1; 9 bases agree with TRBD1. V shed 8 bases, J shed 8 bases, and the junction held 10 bases outside the gene matches. CDR3 length: 14 residues. Per the germline V gene, CDR1 is SNHLY and CDR2 is FYNNEI. The CDR3 region is CASDHRGRMDEQFF. The CDR3 DNA is TGTGCCAGCGACCACAGGGGGCGGATGGATGAGCAGTTCTTC.

The chain couples TRBV19 to TRBJ1-5; TRBD1 matches 7 bases. The CDR3 runs to 14 residues. CDR1 LNHDA and CDR2 SQIVND come from the germline V gene (reference sequence). V was pared by 2 bases and J by 7 bases, with 5 bases of the junction left unmatched. In DNA, the CDR3 is TGTGCCAGTAGTATACAGGGGGGTGGACAGCCCCAGCATTTT. Its translation is CASSIQGGGQPQHF. The entire variable domain, with the rest obtained from reference TRBV19 and TRBJ1-5, is as follows: DGGITQSPKYLFRKEGQNVTLSCEQNLNHDAMYWYRQDPGQGLRLIYYSQIVNDFQKGDIAEGYSVSREKKESFPLTVTSAQKNPTAFYLCASSIQGGGQPQHFGDGTRLSIL.

V and J are TRBV29-1 and TRBJ2-5; D is ambiguous. V was pared by 7 bases and J by 3 bases, with 6 bases between. Per germline, CDR1 SQVTM and CDR2 ANQGSEA. The CDR3 is 10 residues long. In nucleotides, the CDR3 is TGCAGCGGCTCAGAAGAGACCCAGTACTTC. It translates to CSGSEETQYF.

The gene calls are TRBV7-2 and TRBJ2-5; 9 bases map to TRBD2. V shed 3 bases, J shed 5 bases, and the junction held 4 bases outside the gene matches. The germline gives CDR1 SGHTA, CDR2 FQGNSA. The CDR3 totals 14 residues. The CDR3 bases are TGTGCCAGCAGCTTCGCGGGAGGGAAGGAGACCCAGTACTTC. It translates to CASSFAGGKETQYF.

V gene TRBV6-5 combines with J gene TRBJ2-7; 8 bases fit TRBD1. The CDR3 contains 12 residues. V lost 8 bases and J lost 5; bases outside the gene matches: 5. Germline V gene data show CDR1 as MNHEY and CDR2 as SVGAGI. Written as DNA, the CDR3 is TGTGCCAGCCCGCAGGGGGCCGACGAGCAGTACTTC. Protein: CASPQGADEQYF.

This clone showed up just a few times. V gene TRBV7-8 combines with J gene TRBJ1-4; 7 nucleotides agree with TRBD1. The V gene end was trimmed by 5 bases and the J gene end by 7 bases; junction bases not matched to a gene: 7. The germline gives CDR1 SGHVS, CDR2 FQNEAQ. The CDR3 runs to 14 residues. DNA for the CDR3: TGTGCCAGCAGCGACCGGGACAGAAGTGAAAAACTGTTTTTT. Its translation: CASSDRDRSEKLFF.

The rearrangement uses TRBV5-1 and TRBJ2-7; D unclear. This CDR3 has 14 residues. V was pared by 0 bases and J by 3 bases, with 10 bases between. Germline CDR1 reads SGHRS; CDR2 reads YFSETQ. CDR3 DNA sequence: TGCGCCAGCAGCTTGGTCGGCGGCAGCTACGAGCAGTACTTC. Encoded protein: CASSLVGGSYEQYF.

The chain joins TRBV27 to TRBJ2-3; D possibly corresponds to TRBD1 (5 bases). CDR1 MNHEY and CDR2 SMNVEV come from the germline V gene (reference sequence). This CDR3 region has 16 residues. The V end lost 5 bases, the J end lost 3 bases, and 18 bases lay between the germline ends. CDR3 nucleotides: TGTGCCAGCAGTCCCCGAGGATGGCAGGGTACAGATACGCAGTATTTT. Translating it yields CASSPRGWQGTDTQYF.

This clone was picked up a small number of times. The V and J genes are TRBV30 and TRBJ1-1, with D possibly TRBD1 on 6 matching bases. The CDR3 spans 13 residues. V was shortened by 0 bases and J by 3 bases, with 8 bases between the two germline ends. The germline CDR1 and CDR2 sequences are GTSNPN and SVGIG (reference sequence). The CDR3 region is CAWSVQGYTEAFF. CDR3 nucleotide sequence: TGTGCCTGGAGTGTACAGGGTTACACTGAAGCTTTCTTT. Supplemented by reference TRBV30 and TRBJ1-1, the full variable domain reads SQTIHQWPATLVQPVGSPLSLECTVEGTSNPNLYWYRQAAGRGLQLLFYSVGIGQISSEVPQNLSASRPQDRQFILSSKKLLLSDSGFYLCAWSVQGYTEAFFGQGTRLTVV.